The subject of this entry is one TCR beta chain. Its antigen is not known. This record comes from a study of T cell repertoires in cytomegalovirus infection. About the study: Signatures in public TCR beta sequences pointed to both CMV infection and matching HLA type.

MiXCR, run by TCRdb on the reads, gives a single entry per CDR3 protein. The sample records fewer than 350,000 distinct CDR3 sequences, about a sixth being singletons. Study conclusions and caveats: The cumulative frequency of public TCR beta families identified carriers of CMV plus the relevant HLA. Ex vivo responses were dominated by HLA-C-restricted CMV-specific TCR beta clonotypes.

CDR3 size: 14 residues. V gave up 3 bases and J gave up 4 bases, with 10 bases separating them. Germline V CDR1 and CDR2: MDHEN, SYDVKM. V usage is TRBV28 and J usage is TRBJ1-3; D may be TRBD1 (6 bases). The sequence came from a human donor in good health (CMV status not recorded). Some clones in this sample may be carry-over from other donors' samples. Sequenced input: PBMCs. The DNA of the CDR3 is TGTGCCAGCAGTTTTCACAGGGCCGGAAACACCATATATTTT. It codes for CASSFHRAGNTIYF.